These 6 T cell receptor beta chains were all obtained from the same sample, sequenced in a study of vaccination and CD4 T cells after COVID-19. Their cognate antigens are unknown. Treatment: approximately 9-day PBMC culture with coronavirus spike peptide pools or control peptides (ViraFEST assay). Researchers used the Oncomine TCR Beta short-read assay to sequence DNA from cultured CD4+ T cells. In TCRdb, the PCR reads were re-called with MiXCR into one record per CDR3 protein. The data hold more than 6,500 distinct CDR3 sequences, with 65% to 75% observed a single time. Specimen: CD4+ T cells from blood, cultured in vitro. The receptors shown here come from a human donor who had recovered from COVID-19.

The rearrangement joins TRBV28 to TRBJ1-2; D perhaps matches TRBD1 (5 bases). The V gene's germline CDR1 is MDHEN and CDR2 SYDVKM. The germline V and J ends were trimmed by 3 bases and 8 bases, with 19 bases remaining between them. The CDR3 has 15 residues. CDR3 region: CASSFLEQVSGGYTF. In DNA, the CDR3 is TGTGCCAGCAGTTTCCTGGAACAGGTGTCGGGAGGCTACACCTTC.

The chain recombines TRBV6-5 with TRBJ2-7; D not resolved. The germline CDR1 and CDR2 sequences are MNHEY and SVGAGI. V was pared by 2 bases and J by 1 base, with 18 bases between. The CDR3 has 17 residues. As DNA, the CDR3 is TGTGCCAGCAGTTACCACACCGTCCCAGCCTCATCCTACGAGCAGTACTTC. This gives the protein CASSYHTVPASSYEQYF.

V is TRBV30 and J is TRBJ2-3; the D gene could be TRBD1 or TRBD2 (5 bases each). Germline V gene lookup returns CDR1 GTSNPN and CDR2 SVGIG (reference sequence). This CDR3 contains 15 residues. Trimming took 0 bases from V and 1 from J, leaving 11 bases between them. CDR3 bases: TGTGCCTGGAGTGTCAGAGGGGCTCGCACAGATACGCAGTATTTT. Translation gives CAWSVRGARTDTQYF.

This sequence joins TRBV27 and TRBJ2-5, with TRBD1 matching 7 bases. The CDR3 is made up of 14 amino acids. Germline V gene data show CDR1 as MNHEY and CDR2 as SMNVEV (reference sequence). The J segment lost 5 bases and the V segment lost 2 bases, leaving 5 bases of the junction unmatched. CDR3 in DNA: TGTGCCAGCAGTTTAGTAGGGGGCTTTGAGACCCAGTACTTC. Translating it yields CASSLVGGFETQYF.

The chain links TRBV20-1 to TRBJ1-5; no firm D call. V gave up 1 base and J gave up 3 bases, with 13 bases separating them. CDR3 length equals 15 residues. Germline V gene sequence: CDR1 DFQATT, CDR2 SNEGSKA (reference sequence). The CDR3 nucleotides are TGCAGTGCTAGAGTCTCCGACGGTTCCAATCAGCCCCAGCATTTT. It encodes CSARVSDGSNQPQHF.

The CDR3 DNA reads as TGTGCCAGCAGCGCCCAGGGGGGGCTCGTTGGCTACACCTTC. It is translated as CASSAQGGLVGYTF. The chain joins TRBV7-9 to TRBJ1-2, with TRBD1 identical over 7 bases. CDR1 SEHNR and CDR2 FQNEAQ come from the germline V gene (reference sequence). The CDR3 extends over 14 amino acids. Trimming removed 5 bases from V and 7 bases from J; junction bases left unmatched: 10.